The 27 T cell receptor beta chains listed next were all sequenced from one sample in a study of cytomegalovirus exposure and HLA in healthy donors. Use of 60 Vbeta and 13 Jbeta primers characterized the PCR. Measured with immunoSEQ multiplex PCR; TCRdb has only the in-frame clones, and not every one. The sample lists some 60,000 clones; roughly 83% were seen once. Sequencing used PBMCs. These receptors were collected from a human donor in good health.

CDR3 loop: CASSQDRLRDRSYTQYF. The CDR3, as DNA: TGCGCCAGCAGCCAAGACCGATTACGGGACAGGAGCTATACGCAGTATTTT. The chain couples TRBV4-3 to TRBJ2-3; 8 positions agree with TRBD1. The CDR3 is 17 residues long. Germline lookup yields CDR1 LGHNA and CDR2 YSLEER. The V and J ends lost 0 bases and 7 bases, in that order; junction bases with no gene match: 12.

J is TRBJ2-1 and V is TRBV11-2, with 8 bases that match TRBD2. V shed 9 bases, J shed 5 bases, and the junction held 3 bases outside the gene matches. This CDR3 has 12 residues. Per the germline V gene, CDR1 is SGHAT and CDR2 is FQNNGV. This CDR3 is CASLSGNNEQFF. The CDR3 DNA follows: TGTGCCAGTCTTAGCGGGAACAATGAGCAGTTCTTC.

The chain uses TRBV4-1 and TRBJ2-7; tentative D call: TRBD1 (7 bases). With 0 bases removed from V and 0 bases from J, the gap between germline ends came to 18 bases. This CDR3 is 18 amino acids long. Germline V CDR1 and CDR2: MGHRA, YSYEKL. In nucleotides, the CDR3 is TGCGCCAGCAGCCAAGATGCGGGTAGGGGGGACAGCTCCTACGAGCAGTACTTC. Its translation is CASSQDAGRGDSSYEQYF.

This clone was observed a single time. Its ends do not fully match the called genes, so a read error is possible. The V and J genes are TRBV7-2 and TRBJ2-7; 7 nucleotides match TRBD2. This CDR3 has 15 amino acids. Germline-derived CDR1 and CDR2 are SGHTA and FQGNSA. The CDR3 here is CASSLAAGVTYEQYF. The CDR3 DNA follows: TGTGCCAGCAGCCTAGCGGCGGGGGTAACCTACGAGCAGTACTTC.

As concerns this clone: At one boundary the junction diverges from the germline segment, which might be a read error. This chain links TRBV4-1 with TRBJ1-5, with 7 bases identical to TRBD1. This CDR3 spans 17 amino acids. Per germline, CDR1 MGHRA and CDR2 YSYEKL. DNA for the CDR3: TGCGCTAGCAGCCAACGGACAGGCACCTATAGCAATCAGCCCCAGCATTTT. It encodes CASSQRTGTYSNQPQHF.

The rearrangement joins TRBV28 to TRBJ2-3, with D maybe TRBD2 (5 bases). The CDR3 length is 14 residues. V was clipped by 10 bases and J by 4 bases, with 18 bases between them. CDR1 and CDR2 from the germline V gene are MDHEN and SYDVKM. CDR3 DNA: TGTGCCACTGGACGGGTCCCCGGGGCAGATACGCAGTATTTT. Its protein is CATGRVPGADTQYF.

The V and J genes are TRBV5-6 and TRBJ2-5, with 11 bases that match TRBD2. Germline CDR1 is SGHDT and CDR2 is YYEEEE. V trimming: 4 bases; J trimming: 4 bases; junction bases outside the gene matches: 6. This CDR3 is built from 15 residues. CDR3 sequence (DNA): TGTGCCAGCAGCCAGGTAGCGGGGGGGTTAGAGACCCAGTACTTC. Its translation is CASSQVAGGLETQYF.

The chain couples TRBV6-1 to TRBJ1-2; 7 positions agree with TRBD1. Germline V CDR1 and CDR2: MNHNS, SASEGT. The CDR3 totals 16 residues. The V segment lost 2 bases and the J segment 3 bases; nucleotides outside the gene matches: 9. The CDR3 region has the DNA TGTGCCAGCAGTGAATTTGCGACAGGGTACTACTATGGCTACACCTTC. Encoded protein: CASSEFATGYYYGYTF.

CDR3 nucleotide sequence: TGTGCCAGCAGCTCATGGACAGGCAACACTGAAGCTTTCTTT. It encodes CASSSWTGNTEAFF. The V and J genes are TRBV5-6 and TRBJ1-1; 7 nucleotides line up with TRBD1. There are 14 residues in the CDR3. The germline CDR1 and CDR2 sequences are SGHDT and YYEEEE. Unmatched junction bases numbered 4, after V lost 3 bases and J lost 2 bases. The full variable domain, with the rest looked up from reference TRBV5-6 and TRBJ1-1, is DAGVTQSPTHLIKTRGQQVTLRCSPKSGHDTVSWYQQALGQGPQFIFQYYEEEERQRGNFPDRFSGHQFPNYSSELNVNALLLGDSALYLCASSSWTGNTEAFFGQGTRLTVV.

The CDR3 region is CASSQQMGGLTGELFF. DNA for the CDR3: TGCGCCAGCAGCCAACAGATGGGAGGGTTGACCGGGGAGCTGTTTTTT. V usage is TRBV4-3 and J usage is TRBJ2-2, with 7 positions matching TRBD2. Trimming removed 2 bases from V and 5 bases from J; junction bases left unmatched: 8. CDR1 is LGHNA, CDR2 YSLEER, per germline. The CDR3 runs to 16 residues.

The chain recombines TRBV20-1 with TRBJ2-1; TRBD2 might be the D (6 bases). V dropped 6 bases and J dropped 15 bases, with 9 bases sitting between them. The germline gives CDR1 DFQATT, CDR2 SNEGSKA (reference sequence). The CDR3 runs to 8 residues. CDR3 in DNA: TGCAGTGCGCAGGGACTGTTCTTC. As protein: CSAQGLFF.

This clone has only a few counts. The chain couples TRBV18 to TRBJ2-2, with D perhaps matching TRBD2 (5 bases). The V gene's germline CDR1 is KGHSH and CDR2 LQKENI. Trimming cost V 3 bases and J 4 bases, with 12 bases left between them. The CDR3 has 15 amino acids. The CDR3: CASSPIAGITGELFF. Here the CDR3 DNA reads TGTGCCAGCTCACCGATTGCCGGGATCACCGGGGAGCTGTTTTTT.

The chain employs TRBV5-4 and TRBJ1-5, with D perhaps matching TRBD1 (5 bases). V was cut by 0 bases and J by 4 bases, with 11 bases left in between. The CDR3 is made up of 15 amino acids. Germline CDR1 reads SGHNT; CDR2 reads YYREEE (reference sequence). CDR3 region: CASSLAGTENQPQHF. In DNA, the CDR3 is TGTGCCAGCAGCTTGGCCGGGACTGAGAATCAGCCCCAGCATTTT.

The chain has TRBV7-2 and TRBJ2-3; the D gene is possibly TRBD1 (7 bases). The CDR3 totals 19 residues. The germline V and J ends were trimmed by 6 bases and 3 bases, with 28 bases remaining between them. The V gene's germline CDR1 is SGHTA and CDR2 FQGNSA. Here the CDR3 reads CASRQDVGNRGRGTDTQYF. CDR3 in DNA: TGTGCCAGCAGACAAGACGTCGGGAACAGGGGCCGGGGGACAGATACGCAGTATTTT.

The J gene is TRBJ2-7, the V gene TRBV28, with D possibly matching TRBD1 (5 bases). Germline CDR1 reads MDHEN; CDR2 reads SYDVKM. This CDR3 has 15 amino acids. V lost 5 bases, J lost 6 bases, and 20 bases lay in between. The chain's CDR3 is CASSRQGTMVGEQYF. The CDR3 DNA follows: TGTGCCAGCAGTCGGCAGGGTACCATGGTCGGCGAGCAGTACTTC.

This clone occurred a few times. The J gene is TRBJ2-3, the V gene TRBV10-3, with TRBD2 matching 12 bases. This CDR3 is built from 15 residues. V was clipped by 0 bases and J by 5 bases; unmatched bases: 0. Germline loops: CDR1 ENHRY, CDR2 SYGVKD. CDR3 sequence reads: CAISESTSGGDTQYF. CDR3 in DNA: TGTGCCATCAGTGAGTCGACTAGCGGGGGAGATACGCAGTATTTT.

This chain's CDR3 is CASSLAPLAEPTDTQYF. DNA of the CDR3: TGCGCCAGCAGCTTGGCCCCCCTAGCGGAACCCACAGATACGCAGTATTTT. This chain joins TRBV5-1 and TRBJ2-3; 7 nucleotides match TRBD2. The J segment lost 2 bases and the V segment lost 0 bases, leaving 9 bases of the junction unmatched. In germline, CDR1 is SGHRS, CDR2 YFSETQ. The CDR3 contains 17 residues.

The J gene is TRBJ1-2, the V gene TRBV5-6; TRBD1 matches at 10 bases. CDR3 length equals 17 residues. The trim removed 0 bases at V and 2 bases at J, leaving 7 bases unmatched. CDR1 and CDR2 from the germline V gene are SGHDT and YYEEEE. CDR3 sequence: CASSLVSGTGVNYGYTF. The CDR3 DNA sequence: TGTGCCAGCAGCTTGGTATCTGGGACAGGGGTCAACTATGGCTACACCTTC. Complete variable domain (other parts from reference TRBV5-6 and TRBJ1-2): DAGVTQSPTHLIKTRGQQVTLRCSPKSGHDTVSWYQQALGQGPQFIFQYYEEEERQRGNFPDRFSGHQFPNYSSELNVNALLLGDSALYLCASSLVSGTGVNYGYTFGSGTRLTVV.

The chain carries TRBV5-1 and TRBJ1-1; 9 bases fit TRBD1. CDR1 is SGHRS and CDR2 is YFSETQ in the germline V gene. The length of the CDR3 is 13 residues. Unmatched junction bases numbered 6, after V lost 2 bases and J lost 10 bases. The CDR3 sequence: CASSFRDREGAFF. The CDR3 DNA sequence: TGCGCCAGCAGCTTCCGGGACAGGGAAGGAGCTTTCTTT.

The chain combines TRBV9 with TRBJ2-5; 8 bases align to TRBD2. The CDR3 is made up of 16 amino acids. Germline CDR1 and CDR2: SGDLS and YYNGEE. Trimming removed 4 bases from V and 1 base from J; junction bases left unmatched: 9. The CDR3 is CASSMDLAGAQETQYF. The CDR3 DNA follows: TGTGCCAGCAGCATGGATCTAGCGGGCGCCCAAGAGACCCAGTACTTC.

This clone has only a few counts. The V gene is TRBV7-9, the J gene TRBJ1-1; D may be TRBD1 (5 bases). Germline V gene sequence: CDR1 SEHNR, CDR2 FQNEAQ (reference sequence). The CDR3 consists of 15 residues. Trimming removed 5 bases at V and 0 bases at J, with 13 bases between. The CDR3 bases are TGTGCCAGCAGCACACCGGGACTCATGAACACTGAAGCTTTCTTT. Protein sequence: CASSTPGLMNTEAFF.

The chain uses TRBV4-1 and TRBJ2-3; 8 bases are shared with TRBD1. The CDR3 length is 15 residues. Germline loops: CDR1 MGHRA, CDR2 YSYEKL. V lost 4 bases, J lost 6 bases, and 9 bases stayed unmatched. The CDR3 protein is CASSPNNYRGDTQYF. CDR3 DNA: TGCGCCAGCAGCCCAAATAATTACAGGGGGGATACGCAGTATTTT.

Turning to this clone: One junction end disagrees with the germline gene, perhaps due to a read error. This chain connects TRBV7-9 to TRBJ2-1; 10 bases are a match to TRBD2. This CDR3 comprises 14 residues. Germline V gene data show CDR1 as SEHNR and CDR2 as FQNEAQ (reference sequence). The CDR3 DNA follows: TGTTCCAGCACCCAAAGCGGGAGGGGGGATGAGCAGTTCTTC. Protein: CSSTQSGRGDEQFF. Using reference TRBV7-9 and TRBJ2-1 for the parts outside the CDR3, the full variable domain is DTGVSQNPRHKITKRGQNVTFRCDPISEHNRLYWYRQTLGQGPEFLTYFQNEAQLEKSRLLSDRFSAERPKGSFSTLEIQRTEQGDSAMYLCSSTQSGRGDEQFFGPGTRLTVL.

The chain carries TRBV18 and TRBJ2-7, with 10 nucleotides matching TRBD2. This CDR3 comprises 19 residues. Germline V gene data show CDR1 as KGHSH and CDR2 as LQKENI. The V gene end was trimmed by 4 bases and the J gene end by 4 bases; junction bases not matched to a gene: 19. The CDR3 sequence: CASSLPGTSEIRALYEQYF. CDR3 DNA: TGTGCCAGCTCACTCCCCGGGACTAGCGAGATCCGGGCGCTTTACGAGCAGTACTTC.

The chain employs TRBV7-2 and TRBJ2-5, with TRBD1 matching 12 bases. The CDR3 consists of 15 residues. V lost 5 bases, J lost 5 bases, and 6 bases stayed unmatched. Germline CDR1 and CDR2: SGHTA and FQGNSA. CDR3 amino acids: CASSPGTGGWETQYF. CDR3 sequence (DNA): TGTGCCAGCAGCCCCGGGACAGGGGGCTGGGAGACCCAGTACTTC.

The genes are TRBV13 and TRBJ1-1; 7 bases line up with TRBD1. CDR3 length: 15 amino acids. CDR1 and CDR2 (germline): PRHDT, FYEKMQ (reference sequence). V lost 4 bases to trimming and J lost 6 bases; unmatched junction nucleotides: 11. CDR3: CASSYPQGWYPEAFF. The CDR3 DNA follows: TGTGCCAGCAGCTACCCACAGGGGTGGTATCCTGAAGCTTTCTTT.

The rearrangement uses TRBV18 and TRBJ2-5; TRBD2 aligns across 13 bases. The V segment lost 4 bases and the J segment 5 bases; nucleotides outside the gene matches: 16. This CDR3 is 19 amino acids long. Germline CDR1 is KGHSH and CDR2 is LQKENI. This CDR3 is CASSHKRTSGGQKTETQYF. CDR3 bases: TGTGCCAGCTCACACAAGCGGACTAGCGGGGGCCAAAAGACGGAGACCCAGTACTTC.